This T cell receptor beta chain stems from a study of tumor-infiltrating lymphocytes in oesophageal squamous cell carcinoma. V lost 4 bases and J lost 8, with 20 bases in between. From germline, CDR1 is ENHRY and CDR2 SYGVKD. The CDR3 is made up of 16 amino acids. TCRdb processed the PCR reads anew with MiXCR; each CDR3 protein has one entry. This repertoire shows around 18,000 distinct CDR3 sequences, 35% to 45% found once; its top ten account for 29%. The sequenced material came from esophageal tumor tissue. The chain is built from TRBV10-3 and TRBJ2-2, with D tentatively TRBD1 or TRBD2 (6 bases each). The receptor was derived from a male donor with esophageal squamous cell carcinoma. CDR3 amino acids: CAISGPKGGLIGELFF. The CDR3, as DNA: TGTGCCATCAGTGGACCCAAGGGGGGCTTGATTGGGGAGCTGTTTTTT.